The text below deals with one TCR beta chain. The data derive from a study of cytomegalovirus exposure and HLA in healthy donors. The CDR3 consists of 17 residues. From germline, CDR1 is SGHRS and CDR2 YFSETQ. With V trimmed by 1 base and J by 4 bases, 8 bases remained unmatched. The protocol was immunoSEQ multiplex PCR, while the TCRdb copy is restricted to in-frame clones and leaves out a portion. The sample contains more than 250,000 clones, roughly 88% of which appear only once. The rearrangement links TRBV5-1 to TRBJ2-5; 12 bases line up with TRBD1. Sequenced: PBMCs. The receptor was derived from a woman in her 30s in good health and CMV-seronegative. The CDR3 sequence: CASSLRVGTGGGETQYF. The CDR3 DNA sequence: TGCGCCAGCAGCTTGCGCGTAGGGACAGGGGGCGGAGAGACCCAGTACTTC.